The 10 T cell receptor beta chains given below trace back to one sample, sequenced in a study of CD8+ T cells in alopecia areata. As to treatment: oral pan-JAK inhibitor, 5-10 mg twice daily. The authors extracted RNA and reverse transcribed it into cDNA as the sequencing template. Clones were sequenced by immunoSEQ multiplex PCR, and TCRdb holds only the in-frame ones, with some missing. Here the sample spans approximately 300,000 clones, 55% to 70% being singletons. Sequencing was performed on CD4+ T cells sorted from blood, taken at week 24, from a patient treated with tofacitinib. Receptor source: a human donor with alopecia areata.

This clone has a single count. The chain is built from TRBV2 and TRBJ1-2; 7 nucleotides match TRBD1. V shed 7 bases, J shed 8 bases, and the junction held 10 bases outside the gene matches. Germline-derived CDR1 and CDR2 are SNHLY and FYNNEI. The CDR3 extends over 13 amino acids. The CDR3 loop reads CASTGRGFEGYTF. The CDR3 bases are TGTGCCAGCACGGGCAGGGGGTTCGAAGGCTACACCTTC.

The chain carries TRBV30 and TRBJ1-5, with D perhaps TRBD1 (5 bases). V lost 0 bases, J lost 0 bases, and 12 bases lay in between. CDR1 and CDR2 (germline): GTSNPN, SVGIG (reference sequence). CDR3 size: 16 residues. The CDR3 nucleotides read TGTGCCTGGAGTGTACATGGGGCGGGTAGCAATCAGCCCCAGCATTTT. This translates into CAWSVHGAGSNQPQHF.

This clone was seen a handful of times. The chain recombines TRBV29-1 with TRBJ2-2, with D perhaps matching TRBD1 or TRBD2 (5 bases each). The CDR3 is 13 residues long. Trimming shortened V by 7 bases and J by 0 bases, and 9 bases separated the two germline ends. The germline gives CDR1 SQVTM, CDR2 ANQGSEA. The CDR3 nucleotides are TGCAGCGCTCAGGGACCGAACACCGGGGAGCTGTTTTTT. It codes for CSAQGPNTGELFF.

V is TRBV5-1 and J is TRBJ1-2, with 11 positions matching TRBD1. The CDR3 consists of 14 residues. V shed 4 bases and J 10 bases; nucleotides not matched to a gene: 9. Germline CDR1 is SGHRS and CDR2 is YFSETQ. CDR3 nucleotides: TGCGCCAGCAGCCCGGACGATGGACAGGGGGCCTACACCTTC. Amino acids: CASSPDDGQGAYTF.

The gene calls are TRBV29-1 and TRBJ1-5, with TRBD1 matching 7 bases. The CDR3 is 13 amino acids. Losses at the gene ends were 6 bases for V and 3 bases for J; bases not matched to a gene: 5. The germline gives CDR1 SQVTM, CDR2 ANQGSEA. The CDR3 coding sequence is TGCAGCGTACTACAGGGGAACAATCAGCCCCAGCATTTT. This translates into CSVLQGNNQPQHF.

The rearrangement links TRBV6-6 to TRBJ2-1; 7 bases align to TRBD2. CDR1 and CDR2 from the germline V gene are MNHNY and SVGAGI (reference sequence). V lost 5 bases to trimming and J lost 5 bases; unmatched junction nucleotides: 9. CDR3 length: 15 residues. The CDR3 DNA follows: TGTGCCAGCAGTGGACGGACTAGAAGCGACAATGAGCAGTTCTTC. Translating it yields CASSGRTRSDNEQFF.

This clone came up once. The rearrangement joins TRBV5-1 to TRBJ2-1, with D perhaps matching TRBD2 (5 bases). This CDR3 spans 14 amino acids. CDR1 is SGHRS, CDR2 YFSETQ, per germline. V lost 1 base and J 7 bases, leaving 12 bases between the germline ends. The DNA of the CDR3 is TGCGCCAGCAGCTTGACACTTACGGGGAATGAGCAGTTCTTC. Translated: CASSLTLTGNEQFF.

The chain is built from TRBV29-1 and TRBJ1-2; maybe TRBD1 (5 bases). CDR3 length equals 13 residues. From germline, CDR1 is SQVTM and CDR2 ANQGSEA. V was cut by 3 bases and J by 3 bases, with 11 bases left in between. CDR3 sequence: CSVDGREDYGYTF. The CDR3 DNA reads TGCAGCGTTGACGGCAGGGAGGACTATGGCTACACCTTC.

The rearrangement uses TRBV2 and TRBJ2-6; TRBD2 aligns across 7 bases. After removal of 9 bases from V and 0 bases from J, the junction contained 2 bases not matched to a gene. Germline-derived CDR1 and CDR2 are SNHLY and FYNNEI. This CDR3 is built from 14 residues. The CDR3 coding sequence is TGTGCCAGAGGGGAGGGCTCTGGGGCCAACGTCCTGACTTTC. Residues: CARGEGSGANVLTF.

This clone occurred a few times. The chain is built from TRBV28 and TRBJ2-2; no clear D gene. The V gene lost 1 base and the J gene lost 12 bases, with 9 bases spanning the gap. The CDR3 totals 12 residues. Germline assignment: CDR1 MDHEN and CDR2 SYDVKM. The CDR3 region is CASSLSRAKLFF. In DNA form, the CDR3 reads TGTGCCAGCAGTTTATCCCGCGCAAAGCTGTTTTTT.